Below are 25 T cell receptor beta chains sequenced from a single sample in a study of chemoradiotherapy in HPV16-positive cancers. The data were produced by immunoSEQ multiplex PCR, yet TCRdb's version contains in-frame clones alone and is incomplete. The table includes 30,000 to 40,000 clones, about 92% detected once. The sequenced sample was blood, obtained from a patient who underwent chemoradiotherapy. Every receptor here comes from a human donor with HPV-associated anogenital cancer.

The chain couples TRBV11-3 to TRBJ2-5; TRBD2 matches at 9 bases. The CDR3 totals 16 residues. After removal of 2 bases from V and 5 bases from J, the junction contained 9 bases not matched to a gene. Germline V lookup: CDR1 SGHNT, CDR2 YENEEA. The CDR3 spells CASSLTGGGARETQYF. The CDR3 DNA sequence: TGTGCCAGCAGCTTAACCGGCGGGGGGGCCAGGGAGACCCAGTACTTC.

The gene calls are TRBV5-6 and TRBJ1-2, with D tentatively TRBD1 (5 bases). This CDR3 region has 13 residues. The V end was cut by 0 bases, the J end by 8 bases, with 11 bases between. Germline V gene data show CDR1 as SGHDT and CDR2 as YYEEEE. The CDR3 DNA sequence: TGTGCCAGCAGCTTGGGGGGGGGATCCGGCTACACCTTC. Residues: CASSLGGGSGYTF. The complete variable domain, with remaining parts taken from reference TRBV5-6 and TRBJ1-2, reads DAGVTQSPTHLIKTRGQQVTLRCSPKSGHDTVSWYQQALGQGPQFIFQYYEEEERQRGNFPDRFSGHQFPNYSSELNVNALLLGDSALYLCASSLGGGSGYTFGSGTRLTVV.

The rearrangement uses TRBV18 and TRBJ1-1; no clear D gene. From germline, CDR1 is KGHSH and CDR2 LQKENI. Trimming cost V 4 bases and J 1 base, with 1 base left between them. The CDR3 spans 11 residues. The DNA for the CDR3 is TGTGCCAGCTCACGGAACACTGAAGCTTTCTTT. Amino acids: CASSRNTEAFF. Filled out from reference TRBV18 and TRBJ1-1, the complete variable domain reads NAGVMQNPRHLVRRRGQEARLRCSPMKGHSHVYWYRQLPEEGLKFMVYLQKENIIDESGMPKERFSAEFPKEGPSILRIQQVVRGDSAAYFCASSRNTEAFFGQGTRLTVV.

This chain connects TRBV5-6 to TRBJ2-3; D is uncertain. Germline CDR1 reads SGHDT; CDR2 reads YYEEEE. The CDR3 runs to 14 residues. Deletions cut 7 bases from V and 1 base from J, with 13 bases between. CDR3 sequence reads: CASSQLLGTDTQYF. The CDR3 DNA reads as TGTGCCAGCTCCCAGCTCCTTGGCACAGATACGCAGTATTTT. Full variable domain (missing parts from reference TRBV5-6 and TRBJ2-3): DAGVTQSPTHLIKTRGQQVTLRCSPKSGHDTVSWYQQALGQGPQFIFQYYEEEERQRGNFPDRFSGHQFPNYSSELNVNALLLGDSALYLCASSQLLGTDTQYFGPGTRLTVL.

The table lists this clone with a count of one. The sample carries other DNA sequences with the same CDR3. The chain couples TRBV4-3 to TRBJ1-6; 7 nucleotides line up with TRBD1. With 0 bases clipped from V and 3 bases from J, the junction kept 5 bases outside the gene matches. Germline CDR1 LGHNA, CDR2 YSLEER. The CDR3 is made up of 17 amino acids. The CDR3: CASSQDLTGFYNSPLHF. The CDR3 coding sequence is TGCGCCAGCAGCCAAGATTTGACAGGGTTCTATAATTCACCCCTCCACTTT.

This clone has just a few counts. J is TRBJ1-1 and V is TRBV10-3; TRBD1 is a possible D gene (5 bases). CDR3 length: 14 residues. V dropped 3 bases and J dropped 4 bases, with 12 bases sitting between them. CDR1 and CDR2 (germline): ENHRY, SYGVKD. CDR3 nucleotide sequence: TGTGCCATCAGTGAAATAGTAGGGGTCACTGAAGCTTTCTTT. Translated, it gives CAISEIVGVTEAFF.

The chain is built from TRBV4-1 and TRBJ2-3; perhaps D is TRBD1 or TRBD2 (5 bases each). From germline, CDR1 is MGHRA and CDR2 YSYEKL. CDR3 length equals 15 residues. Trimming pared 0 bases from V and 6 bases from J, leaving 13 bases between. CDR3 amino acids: CASSQDFGDGDTQYF. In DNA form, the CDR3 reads TGCGCCAGCAGCCAAGATTTTGGGGACGGCGATACGCAGTATTTT.

CDR3 residues: CASSPRTVGGYEQYF. In nucleotides, the CDR3 is TGTGCCAGCTCACCACGGACGGTGGGTGGGTACGAGCAGTACTTC. V is TRBV18 and J is TRBJ2-7; D is unresolved. Trimming shortened V by 1 base and J by 4 bases, and 14 bases separated the two germline ends. Germline values: CDR1 KGHSH, CDR2 LQKENI. The CDR3 length is 15 residues.

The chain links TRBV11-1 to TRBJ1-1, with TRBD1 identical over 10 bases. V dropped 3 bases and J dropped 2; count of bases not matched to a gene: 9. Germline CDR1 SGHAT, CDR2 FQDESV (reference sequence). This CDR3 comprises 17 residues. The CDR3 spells CASSFIGTGVSNTEAFF. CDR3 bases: TGTGCCAGCAGCTTCATCGGGACAGGGGTTTCTAACACTGAAGCTTTCTTT.

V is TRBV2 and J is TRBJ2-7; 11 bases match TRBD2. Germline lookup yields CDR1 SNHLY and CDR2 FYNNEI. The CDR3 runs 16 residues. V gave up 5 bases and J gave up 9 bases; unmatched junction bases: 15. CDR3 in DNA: TGTGCCAGCAGTCCTATACTCGGGACTAGCGGTCCTTGGCAGTACTTC. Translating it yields CASSPILGTSGPWQYF.

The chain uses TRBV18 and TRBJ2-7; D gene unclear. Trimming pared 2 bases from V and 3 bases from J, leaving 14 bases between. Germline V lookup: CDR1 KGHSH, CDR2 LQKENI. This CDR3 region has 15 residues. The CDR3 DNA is TGTGCCAGCTCACCATTTGTCGGGCAGAACTACGAGCAGTACTTC. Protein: CASSPFVGQNYEQYF. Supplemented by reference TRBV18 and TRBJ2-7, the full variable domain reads NAGVMQNPRHLVRRRGQEARLRCSPMKGHSHVYWYRQLPEEGLKFMVYLQKENIIDESGMPKERFSAEFPKEGPSILRIQQVVRGDSAAYFCASSPFVGQNYEQYFGPGTRLTVT.

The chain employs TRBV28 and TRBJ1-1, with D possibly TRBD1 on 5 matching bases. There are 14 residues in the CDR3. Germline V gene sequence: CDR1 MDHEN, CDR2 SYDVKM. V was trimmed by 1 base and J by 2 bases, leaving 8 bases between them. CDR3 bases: TGTGCCAGCAGTTTATTGGGGACCAACACTGAAGCTTTCTTT. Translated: CASSLLGTNTEAFF.

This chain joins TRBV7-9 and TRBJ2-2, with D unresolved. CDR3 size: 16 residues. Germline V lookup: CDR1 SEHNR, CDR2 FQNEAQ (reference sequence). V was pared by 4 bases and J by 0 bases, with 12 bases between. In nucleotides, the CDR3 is TGTGCCAGCAGCTCGCCGACAAGTTCGAACACCGGGGAGCTGTTTTTT. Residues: CASSSPTSSNTGELFF.

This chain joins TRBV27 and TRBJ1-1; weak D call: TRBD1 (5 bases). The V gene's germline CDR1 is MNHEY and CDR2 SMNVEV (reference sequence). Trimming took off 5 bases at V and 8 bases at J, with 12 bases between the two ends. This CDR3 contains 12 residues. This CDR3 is CASSPAGAEAFF. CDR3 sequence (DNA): TGTGCCAGCAGTCCCGCCGGGGCGGAAGCTTTCTTT.

CDR3 sequence (DNA): TGTGCCAGCAGTTACTCAAGGGAGAACACTGAAGCTTTCTTT. Translation gives CASSYSRENTEAFF. V is TRBV6-5 and J is TRBJ1-1; no firm D call. The CDR3 covers 14 residues. V dropped 0 bases and J dropped 1 base, with 6 bases sitting between them. Per the germline V gene, CDR1 is MNHEY and CDR2 is SVGAGI.

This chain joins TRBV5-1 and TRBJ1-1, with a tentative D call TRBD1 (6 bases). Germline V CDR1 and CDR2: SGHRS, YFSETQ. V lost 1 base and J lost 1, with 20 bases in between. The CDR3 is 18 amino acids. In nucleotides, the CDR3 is TGCGCCAGCAGCTTGTCGATCCCTCGGACAGTACGGAACACTGAAGCTTTCTTT. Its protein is CASSLSIPRTVRNTEAFF.

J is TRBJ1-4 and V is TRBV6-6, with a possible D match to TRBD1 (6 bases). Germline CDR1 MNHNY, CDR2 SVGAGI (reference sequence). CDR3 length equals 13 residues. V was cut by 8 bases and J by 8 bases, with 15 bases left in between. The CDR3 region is CASSRPGAEKLFF. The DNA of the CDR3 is TGTGCCAGCTCTCGGCCAGGGGCAGAAAAACTGTTTTTT.

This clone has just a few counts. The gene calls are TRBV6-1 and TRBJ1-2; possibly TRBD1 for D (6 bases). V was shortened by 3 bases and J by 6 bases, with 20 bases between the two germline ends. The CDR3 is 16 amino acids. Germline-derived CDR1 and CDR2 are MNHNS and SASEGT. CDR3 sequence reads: CASSDGMDSPGDGYTF. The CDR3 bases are TGTGCCAGCAGTGACGGGATGGACAGCCCTGGCGATGGCTACACCTTC.

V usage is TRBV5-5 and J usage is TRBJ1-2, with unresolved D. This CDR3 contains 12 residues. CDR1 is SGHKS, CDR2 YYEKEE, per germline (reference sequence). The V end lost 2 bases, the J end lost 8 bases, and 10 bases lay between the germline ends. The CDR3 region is CASSFDRKGYTF. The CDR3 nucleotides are TGTGCCAGCAGCTTCGATAGGAAGGGCTACACCTTC.

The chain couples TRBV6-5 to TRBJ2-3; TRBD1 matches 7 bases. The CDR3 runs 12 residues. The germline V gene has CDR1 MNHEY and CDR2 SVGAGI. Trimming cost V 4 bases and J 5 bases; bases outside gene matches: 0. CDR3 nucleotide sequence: TGTGCCAGCAGTTCAGGGGGAGATACGCAGTATTTT. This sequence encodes CASSSGGDTQYF.

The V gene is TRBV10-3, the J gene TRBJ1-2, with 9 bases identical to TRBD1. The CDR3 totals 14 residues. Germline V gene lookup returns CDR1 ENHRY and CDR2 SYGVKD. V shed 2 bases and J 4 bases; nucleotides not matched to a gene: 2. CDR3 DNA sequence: TGTGCCATCAGTGAGGTGACAGGGGGCTATGGCTACACCTTC. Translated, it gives CAISEVTGGYGYTF.

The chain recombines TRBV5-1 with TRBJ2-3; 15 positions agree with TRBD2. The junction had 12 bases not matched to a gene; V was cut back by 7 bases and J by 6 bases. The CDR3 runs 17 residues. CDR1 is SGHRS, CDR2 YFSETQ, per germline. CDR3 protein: CASSYGRTSGGADTQYF. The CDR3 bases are TGCGCCAGCTCCTACGGGAGGACTAGCGGGGGGGCGGATACGCAGTATTTT.

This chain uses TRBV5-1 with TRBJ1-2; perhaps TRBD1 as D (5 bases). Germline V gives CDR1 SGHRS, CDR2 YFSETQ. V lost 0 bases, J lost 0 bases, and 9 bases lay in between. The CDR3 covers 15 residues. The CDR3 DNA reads TGCGCCAGCAGCTTGGCGGCAGGGTCTAACTATGGCTACACCTTC. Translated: CASSLAAGSNYGYTF.

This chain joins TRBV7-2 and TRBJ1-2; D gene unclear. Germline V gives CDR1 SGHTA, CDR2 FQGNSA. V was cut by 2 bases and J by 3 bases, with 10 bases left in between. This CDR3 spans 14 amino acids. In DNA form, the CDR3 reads TGTGCCAGCAGCTTATTCGCCGGCTACTATGGCTACACCTTC. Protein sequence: CASSLFAGYYGYTF.

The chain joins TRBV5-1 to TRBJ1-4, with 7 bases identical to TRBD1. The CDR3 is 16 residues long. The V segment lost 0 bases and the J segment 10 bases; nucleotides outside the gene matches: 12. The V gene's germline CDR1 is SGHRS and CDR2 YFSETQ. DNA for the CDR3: TGCGCCAGCAGCTTGGTGGGGGAAAGACAGGGTGGAAAACTGTTTTTT. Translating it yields CASSLVGERQGGKLFF.